This T cell receptor beta chain was identified during a study of CXCR3-negative and CXCR3-positive naive CD8 T cells. Study-level information: The TRB read total, some 140 million, broke down to about 1.5 +/- 0.3 million reads per library.

UMI labels and 5' RACE were used to prepare the TRB cDNA libraries. TCRdb processed the 5' RACE reads again and assigns one entry to each CDR3 protein, with no DNA. Its table lists around 6,900 distinct CDR3 sequences. The CDR3 consists of 16 residues. Germline V gives CDR1 SGHTA, CDR2 FQGNSA. Its frequency marks this clonotype as medium-sized. As yet, its antigen is unknown. Study findings and constraints: In naive cells, CXCR3-negative and CXCR3-positive subsets had similar TRBV-TRBJ usage; memory cells differed. Naive subsets had comparable surface CD5, so TRB CDR3 properties gauged TCR strength. The study found comparably high diversity in both naive subsets and much lower diversity in memory CD8+ cells. The study found more hydrophobic TRB CDR3s in CXCR3-positive naive cells than in CXCR3-negative naive cells.

This sequence joins TRBV7-2 and TRBJ1-5. Specimen: naive CXCR3+ CD8+ T cells from blood. Subset of the sample: CD45RO-CCR7+CD27+CD95- naive CD8+ T cells expressing CXCR3 (TNR3+). This clonotype was sampled from a human donor in good health. Some clones in this sample may be carry-over from other donors' samples. The CDR3 reads CASSLSLGDSNQPQHF.